The 5 T cell receptor beta chains reported below all come from one sample, sequenced in a study of blood T cells in healthy people across ages. Through a sample-barcoded 5' primer and a J-beta primer mix, a second PCR was run for 7 to 11 cycles. TCRdb passed the 5' RACE reads through MiXCR, listing each CDR3 protein once. Of 1.2 million to 1.5 million distinct CDR3 sequences in the sample, around 42% were seen once. Sequences were obtained from blood. Source of these receptors: a young woman in good health.

This clonotype was seen more than once but under ten times. The V gene is TRBV20-1, the J gene TRBJ2-3, with 8 nucleotides matching TRBD2. In germline, CDR1 is DFQATT, CDR2 SNEGSKA (reference sequence). V dropped 3 bases and J dropped 4; count of bases not matched to a gene: 9. The CDR3 is 15 amino acids. In DNA, the CDR3 is TGCAGTGCTAGTGTTCCGGGAGGGTCAGCAGATACGCAGTATTTT. It is translated as CSASVPGGSADTQYF.

This chain uses TRBV20-1 with TRBJ1-2; no clear D gene. The V gene lost 0 bases and the J gene lost 12 bases, with 32 bases spanning the gap. This CDR3 has 18 residues. Germline CDR1 reads DFQATT; CDR2 reads SNEGSKA (reference sequence). This chain's CDR3 is CSARDYRARTYLPPLDTF. CDR3 in DNA: TGCAGTGCTAGAGATTATAGGGCCAGAACTTACTTACCACCTTTAGACACCTTC.

This chain connects TRBV20-1 to TRBJ1-5; the D gene is possibly TRBD1 (6 bases). The V gene's germline CDR1 is DFQATT and CDR2 SNEGSKA (reference sequence). Trimming took off 6 bases at V and 3 bases at J, with 18 bases between the two ends. The CDR3 totals 15 residues. CDR3: CSARSGTLDNQPQHF. CDR3 nucleotide sequence: TGCAGTGCCCGCTCCGGGACACTCGACAATCAGCCCCAGCATTTT.

V is TRBV20-1 and J is TRBJ1-2; perhaps TRBD1 as D (6 bases). The V gene's germline CDR1 is DFQATT and CDR2 SNEGSKA (reference sequence). V was shortened by 1 base and J by 5 bases, with 8 bases between the two germline ends. This CDR3 has 12 amino acids. The CDR3 DNA reads TGCAGTGCTAGAGTCAGGGGATATGGCTACACCTTC. It encodes CSARVRGYGYTF.

This clonotype was detected once. J is TRBJ2-4 and V is TRBV27; D might be TRBD1 (5 bases). The J call is in doubt because the DNA end fits TRBJ2-7 better. The CDR3 spans 11 residues. Germline V gene sequence: CDR1 MNHEY, CDR2 SMNVEV (reference sequence). The CDR3, as DNA: TGTGCCAGCGGACAACTTCTCGAGCAGTACTTC. Protein product: CASGQLLEQYF.